Below are 10 T cell receptor beta chains sequenced from a single sample in a study of blood T cell repertoires in COVID-19. Repertoires were generated with immunoSEQ multiplex PCR, while TCRdb's copy carries only in-frame clones and drops some. The table records some 66,000 clones, roughly nine tenths of them present only once. Sequencing input: peripheral blood. Receptors originate from a human donor in a cohort sampled during active COVID-19.

The chain couples TRBV7-2 to TRBJ1-2; the D gene is possibly TRBD1 (6 bases). V lost 1 base to trimming and J lost 4 bases, with 13 bases between them. The CDR3 totals 15 residues. Per germline, CDR1 SGHTA and CDR2 FQGNSA. CDR3 coding DNA: TGTGCCAGCAGCTTAGTCGCAGGGGCGACCTATGGCTACACCTTC. Translated, it gives CASSLVAGATYGYTF.

The genes are TRBV6-1 and TRBJ2-5; the D gene is possibly TRBD1 (6 bases). V was clipped by 2 bases and J by 4 bases, with 14 bases between them. This CDR3 has 15 amino acids. Germline CDR1 reads MNHNS; CDR2 reads SASEGT. The CDR3, as DNA: TGTGCCAGCAGTGAAATTGGGACACCAGGAGAGACCCAGTACTTC. Translating it yields CASSEIGTPGETQYF.

The chain carries TRBV4-1 and TRBJ2-1, with TRBD2 identical over 13 bases. After removal of 10 bases from V and 10 bases from J, the junction contained 13 bases not matched to a gene. CDR1 and CDR2 (germline): MGHRA, YSYEKL. There are 15 residues in the CDR3. The CDR3 region is CATSPTSGGAREQFF. The CDR3 DNA is TGCGCCACTTCCCCAACTAGCGGGGGGGCCCGGGAGCAGTTCTTC.

J is TRBJ2-5 and V is TRBV29-1, with D perhaps matching TRBD1 (5 bases). The CDR3 covers 14 residues. Germline assignment: CDR1 SQVTM and CDR2 ANQGSEA. V was pared by 1 base and J by 0 bases, with 9 bases between. The CDR3 here is CSVEGTRYQETQYF. CDR3 DNA sequence: TGCAGCGTTGAAGGGACACGTTACCAAGAGACCCAGTACTTC. The full variable domain, completed using reference TRBV29-1 and TRBJ2-5, is SAVISQKPSRDICQRGTSLTIQCQVDSQVTMMFWYRQQPGQSLTLIATANQGSEATYESGFVIDKFPISRPNLTFSTLTVSNMSPEDSSIYLCSVEGTRYQETQYFGPGTRLLVL.

This chain joins TRBV7-2 and TRBJ1-6, with TRBD1 as a possible D gene (6 bases). Trimming pared 7 bases from V and 7 bases from J, leaving 23 bases between. The CDR3 is 17 amino acids. Germline V CDR1 and CDR2: SGHTA, FQGNSA. The CDR3 sequence is CASNIIETGRRNSPLHF. CDR3 nucleotide sequence: TGTGCCAGCAACATTATAGAGACAGGCCGGCGCAATTCACCCCTCCACTTT.

The CDR3 is CASSPLQGKNTEAFF. CDR3 DNA sequence: TGTGCCAGCTCACCTTTACAGGGGAAGAACACTGAAGCTTTCTTT. The rearrangement joins TRBV18 to TRBJ1-1; 7 bases are a match to TRBD1. There are 15 residues in the CDR3. Germline V gene data show CDR1 as KGHSH and CDR2 as LQKENI. The V and J ends lost 3 bases and 1 base, in that order; junction bases with no gene match: 5.

The chain is built from TRBV19 and TRBJ2-5; 8 bases are a match to TRBD2. The CDR3 is 15 amino acids. The V segment lost 5 bases and the J segment 3 bases; nucleotides outside the gene matches: 8. CDR1 is LNHDA and CDR2 is SQIVND in the germline V gene (reference sequence). Here the CDR3 DNA reads TGTGCCAGTAGTTTCGGGGGGGCTACGAAAGAGACCCAGTACTTC. This translates into CASSFGGATKETQYF.

The chain joins TRBV28 to TRBJ1-6; D is possibly TRBD1 (5 bases). CDR1 and CDR2 from the germline V gene are MDHEN and SYDVKM. Trimming took 9 bases from V and 9 from J, leaving 18 bases between them. The CDR3 sequence is 14 residues long. CDR3 in amino acids: CASSSGGRRSPLHF. The CDR3 DNA reads as TGTGCCAGTTCCTCGGGGGGAAGGCGTTCACCCCTCCACTTT.

The V gene is TRBV28, the J gene TRBJ2-2, with D maybe TRBD2 (5 bases). CDR3 size: 15 residues. Germline V gives CDR1 MDHEN, CDR2 SYDVKM. Trimming took off 3 bases at V and 1 base at J, with 9 bases between the two ends. In DNA form, the CDR3 reads TGTGCCAGCAGTTTGGCGGGCTGGAACACCGGGGAGCTGTTTTTT. Translated, it gives CASSLAGWNTGELFF.

The chain recombines TRBV4-3 with TRBJ1-6, with 9 bases matching TRBD1. V lost 0 bases, J lost 10 bases, and 7 bases stayed unmatched. There are 16 residues in the CDR3. Germline CDR1 is LGHNA and CDR2 is YSLEER. CDR3 residues: CASSQERTGGGSPLHF. CDR3 coding DNA: TGCGCCAGCAGCCAAGAAAGAACAGGGGGCGGATCACCCCTCCACTTT.